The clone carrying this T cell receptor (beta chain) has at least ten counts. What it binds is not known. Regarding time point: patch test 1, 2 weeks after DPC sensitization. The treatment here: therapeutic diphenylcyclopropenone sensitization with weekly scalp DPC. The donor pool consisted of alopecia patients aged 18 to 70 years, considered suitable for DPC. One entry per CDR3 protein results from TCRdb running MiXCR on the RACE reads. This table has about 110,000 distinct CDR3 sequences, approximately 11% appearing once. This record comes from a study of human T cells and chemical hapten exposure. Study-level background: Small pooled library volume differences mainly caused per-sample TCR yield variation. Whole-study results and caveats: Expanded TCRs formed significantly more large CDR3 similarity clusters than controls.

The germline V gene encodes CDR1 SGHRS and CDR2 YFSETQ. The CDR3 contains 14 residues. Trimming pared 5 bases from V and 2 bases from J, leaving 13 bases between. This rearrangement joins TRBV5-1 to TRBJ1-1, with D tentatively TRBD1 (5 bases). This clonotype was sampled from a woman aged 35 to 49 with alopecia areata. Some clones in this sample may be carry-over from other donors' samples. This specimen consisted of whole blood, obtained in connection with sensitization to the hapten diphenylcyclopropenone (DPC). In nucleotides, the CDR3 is TGCGCCAGCAGTGATGGGAGGGGAAACACTGAAGCTTTCTTT. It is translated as CASSDGRGNTEAFF.